This T cell receptor beta chain was retrieved from a study of beta chain features in type 1 diabetes. Broader study findings: In these data, an HLA type influence on TCRB rearrangement remained unresolved. Moderately but significantly shorter TCRB CDR3s were found in Type 1 diabetes patients in all four CD4+ subsets.

Investigators reverse transcribed all isolated RNA, so they sequenced expressed TCRB transcripts. About 3.57 million reads per sample were averaged for naive, central memory and regulatory samples. Assay used: immunoSEQ multiplex PCR; TCRdb lists only in-frame clones, some missing. The sample holds around 250,000 clones; about 15% are singletons and the top ten take roughly 0.019%. With respect to this clone: As yet, its antigen is unknown.

Populations isolated by sorting all had purity greater than 95%. This CDR3 is built from 14 residues. The ends were cut back, 5 bases at V and 5 bases at J, with 13 bases in the middle. Germline V lookup: CDR1 SGHVS, CDR2 FQNEAQ. The sequenced sample was naive CD4+ T cells from blood. The rearrangement links TRBV7-8 to TRBJ1-5; D perhaps matches TRBD1 (5 bases). This receptor was taken from a man aged 25 to 40 with type 1 diabetes. Here the CDR3 reads CASSSSRGDQPQHF. The CDR3, as DNA: TGTGCCAGCAGCAGTTCTCGGGGGGATCAGCCCCAGCATTTT.